Following are 15 T cell receptor beta chains from one sample sequenced in a study of PD-L1 blockade in urothelial cancer. The time point: peripheral blood 6 weeks after treatment start. Method: immunoSEQ multiplex PCR; TCRdb's copy keeps in-frame clones and lacks some. The sample includes tens of thousands of clones, 91% of them seen just once. The specimen comprised PBMCs, sampled around atezolizumab (anti-PD-L1) treatment. Receptor source: a man in his sixties or seventies with urothelial cancer.

In DNA form, the CDR3 reads TGTGCCAGCAGCCAAGATTCTGGCAGGGTGAATGGCTACACCTTC. Translation: CASSQDSGRVNGYTF. This sequence joins TRBV4-2 and TRBJ1-2; D perhaps matches TRBD1 (5 bases). The CDR3 sequence is 15 residues long. V was cut by 0 bases and J by 6 bases, with 14 bases left in between. The germline V gene encodes CDR1 LGHNA and CDR2 YNFKEQ.

The V and J genes are TRBV5-1 and TRBJ2-1; TRBD2 aligns across 9 bases. Germline V gene sequence: CDR1 SGHRS, CDR2 YFSETQ. J was trimmed by 1 base and V by 6 bases; bases with no gene match: 5. This CDR3 has 15 residues. The CDR3 DNA follows: TGCGCCAGCACACCAGCGGGAGGTTCCTACAATGAGCAGTTCTTC. Protein sequence: CASTPAGGSYNEQFF.

This clone appeared once. The rearrangement links TRBV5-1 to TRBJ1-4, with 9 positions matching TRBD1. The CDR3 totals 14 residues. CDR1 SGHRS and CDR2 YFSETQ come from the germline V gene. V lost 0 bases and J lost 6; bases outside the gene matches: 0. The CDR3: CASSLGTGDEKLFF. The CDR3 coding sequence is TGCGCCAGCAGCTTGGGGACAGGGGATGAAAAACTGTTTTTT.

This clone was seen a single time. In DNA, the CDR3 is TGTGCCAGCAGGCGACAGGGGGGATACGAGCAGTACTTC. Its protein product is CASRRQGGYEQYF. V usage is TRBV6-1 and J usage is TRBJ2-7; TRBD1 matches 9 bases. The CDR3 extends over 13 amino acids. Per germline, CDR1 MNHNS and CDR2 SASEGT. The ends lost 6 bases at V and 4 bases at J; junction bases unmatched: 4.

The CDR3 DNA reads TGCGCCAGCAGTGACGGAGGCCACGAGCAGTACTTC. Amino acid sequence: CASSDGGHEQYF. The chain recombines TRBV10-2 with TRBJ2-7; D might be TRBD2 (5 bases). V dropped 3 bases and J dropped 5 bases, with 8 bases sitting between them. Germline V gives CDR1 WSHSY, CDR2 SAAADI. CDR3 length equals 12 residues.

The V call is TRBV7-2, the J call TRBJ1-2; D is ambiguous. Trimming pared 11 bases from V and 6 bases from J, leaving 16 bases between. Germline CDR1 reads SGHTA; CDR2 reads FQGNSA. The CDR3 totals 12 residues. For the CDR3, the DNA is TGTGCCCGCTACGGAGGATACGATGGCTACACCTTC. Translating gives CARYGGYDGYTF.

This chain connects TRBV28 to TRBJ2-6; TRBD1 is a possible D gene (7 bases). The ends were cut back, 6 bases at V and 1 base at J, with 22 bases in the middle. The CDR3 is made up of 19 amino acids. In germline, CDR1 is MDHEN, CDR2 SYDVKM. CDR3: CASSSWQGGRKSGANVLTF. CDR3 sequence (DNA): TGTGCCAGCAGCTCATGGCAGGGGGGCAGGAAGTCTGGGGCCAACGTCCTGACTTTC. The full variable domain, with the rest looked up from reference TRBV28 and TRBJ2-6, is DVKVTQSSRYLVKRTGEKVFLECVQDMDHENMFWYRQDPGLGLRLIYFSYDVKMKEKGDIPEGYSVSREKKERFSLILESASTNQTSMYLCASSSWQGGRKSGANVLTFGAGSRLTVL.

V usage is TRBV19 and J usage is TRBJ2-7, with 9 bases lining up with TRBD1. The CDR3 runs 14 residues. CDR1 and CDR2 (germline): LNHDA, SQIVND (reference sequence). V lost 3 bases to trimming and J lost 2 bases; unmatched junction nucleotides: 2. The CDR3, as DNA: TGTGCCAGTAGTATGGGACAGGGCCCCTACGAGCAGTACTTC. Protein: CASSMGQGPYEQYF.

The chain is built from TRBV4-2 and TRBJ2-3; 12 bases align to TRBD2. J lost 6 bases, V lost 4 bases, and 14 bases had no gene match. The CDR3 totals 18 residues. CDR1 LGHNA and CDR2 YNFKEQ come from the germline V gene. The CDR3 DNA reads TGTGCCAGCAGCCTAAGCAACGGACTAGCGGGGCGGGGGGATACGCAGTATTTT. This sequence encodes CASSLSNGLAGRGDTQYF.

The chain is built from TRBV7-3 and TRBJ1-1; D ambiguous. CDR1 is SGHTA and CDR2 is FQGTGA in the germline V gene. The CDR3 consists of 15 residues. Trimming stripped 5 bases from V and 0 bases from J, with 13 bases between. The CDR3 DNA sequence: TGTGCCAGCAGCCCCTTGTCCCCCTTGAACACTGAAGCTTTCTTT. This encodes CASSPLSPLNTEAFF.

The genes are TRBV2 and TRBJ1-2; D may be TRBD1 (6 bases). Germline CDR1 reads SNHLY; CDR2 reads FYNNEI. The V end lost 6 bases, the J end lost 7 bases, and 9 bases lay between the germline ends. The CDR3 spans 11 residues. The CDR3: CASRMDSGYTF. As DNA, the CDR3 is TGTGCCAGCAGAATGGACAGTGGCTACACCTTC.

The chain carries TRBV9 and TRBJ2-1; TRBD1 matches at 8 bases. Germline CDR1 SGDLS, CDR2 YYNGEE. Germline trimming cut 0 bases from V and 2 bases from J; bases unmatched to any gene: 1. The CDR3 has 15 residues. The CDR3 DNA follows: TGTGCCAGCAGCGTAGGCAGGGGGCCCTACAATGAGCAGTTCTTC. Translation: CASSVGRGPYNEQFF.

The chain has TRBV5-1 and TRBJ2-7, with D tentatively TRBD2 (5 bases). This CDR3 region has 17 residues. V was pared by 0 bases and J by 0 bases, with 16 bases between. CDR1 SGHRS and CDR2 YFSETQ come from the germline V gene. Here the CDR3 DNA reads TGCGCCAGCAGCTTGGTTCGGCTAGCAGGAAGCTCCTACGAGCAGTACTTC. Its translation is CASSLVRLAGSSYEQYF. The whole variable domain, filled in from reference TRBV5-1 and TRBJ2-7, reads KAGVTQTPRYLIKTRGQQVTLSCSPISGHRSVSWYQQTPGQGLQFLFEYFSETQRNKGNFPGRFSGRQFSNSRSEMNVSTLELGDSALYLCASSLVRLAGSSYEQYFGPGTRLTVT.

The chain uses TRBV5-1 and TRBJ2-5; TRBD2 matches 9 bases. The CDR3 runs 14 residues. Germline V gene sequence: CDR1 SGHRS, CDR2 YFSETQ. Germline trimming cut 4 bases from V and 4 bases from J; bases unmatched to any gene: 5. The CDR3 loop reads CASSPTSGAETQYF. CDR3 coding DNA: TGCGCCAGCAGCCCGACTAGCGGAGCAGAGACCCAGTACTTC.

The rearrangement uses TRBV5-8 and TRBJ1-5; no definite D call. Germline lookup yields CDR1 SGHTS and CDR2 YDEGEE. This CDR3 region has 14 residues. V lost 1 base and J 1 base, leaving 6 bases between the germline ends. The DNA of the CDR3 is TGTGCCAGCAGCTTGACAACCAGCAATCAGCCCCAGCATTTT. Protein sequence: CASSLTTSNQPQHF.